These 12 T cell receptor beta chains came from one sample sequenced in a study of radiation and T cells in renal cell carcinoma. The data were produced by immunoSEQ multiplex PCR, yet TCRdb's version contains in-frame clones alone and is incomplete. Altogether about 150,000 clones are present, approximately 86% being singletons, with the ten largest covering 10% to 15%. The time point was: blood 2 weeks post-SBRT. Specified treatment: 15 Gy SBRT to primary tumor, nephrectomy 4 weeks later. The specimen comprised blood, sampled from a patient whose treatment included radiotherapy and nephrectomy. The receptors derive from a woman between 45 and 65 years old with renal cell carcinoma.

The chain combines TRBV4-3 with TRBJ1-6; TRBD1 matches 11 bases. The CDR3 sequence is 17 residues long. Germline-derived CDR1 and CDR2 are LGHNA and YSLEER. J was trimmed by 9 bases and V by 0 bases; bases with no gene match: 7. CDR3 nucleotides: TGCGCCAGCAGCCAAGAATTCGGACAGGGGGCTGGTTCACCCCTCCACTTT. As protein: CASSQEFGQGAGSPLHF.

V and J are TRBV6-1 and TRBJ1-1; D is undetermined. Germline V gene data show CDR1 as MNHNS and CDR2 as SASEGT. The CDR3 length is 14 residues. V was trimmed by 3 bases and J by 1 base, leaving 9 bases between them. The CDR3, as DNA: TGTGCCAGCAGTGAGGCGGTCCCGAACACTGAAGCTTTCTTT. Its translation is CASSEAVPNTEAFF.

A few counts support this clone. V usage is TRBV27 and J usage is TRBJ1-1; no definite D call. Germline CDR1 MNHEY, CDR2 SMNVEV (reference sequence). The CDR3 runs 12 residues. With 2 bases removed from V and 8 bases from J, the gap between germline ends came to 9 bases. The CDR3 DNA reads TGTGCCAGCAGTTTAAAGGGTCAGGAAGCTTTCTTT. It encodes CASSLKGQEAFF.

V and J are TRBV6-1 and TRBJ2-7; D gene unclear. Trimming took 3 bases from V and 3 from J, leaving 6 bases between them. This CDR3 is 12 amino acids long. Germline V gene sequence: CDR1 MNHNS, CDR2 SASEGT. In DNA form, the CDR3 reads TGTGCCAGCAGTGACATGGGCTACGAGCAGTACTTC. Its translation is CASSDMGYEQYF.

This sequence joins TRBV4-3 and TRBJ1-1, with TRBD1 identical over 8 bases. This CDR3 is 15 amino acids long. V dropped 3 bases and J dropped 6; count of bases not matched to a gene: 9. Germline CDR1 is LGHNA and CDR2 is YSLEER. CDR3: CASSQGTGRSAEAFF. The CDR3 nucleotides read TGCGCCAGCAGCCAGGGGACAGGTCGGTCGGCTGAAGCTTTCTTT.

This clone was recorded a few times. At one of its ends the junction is not consistent with the germline gene, which may arise from a read error. The V gene is TRBV5-8, the J gene TRBJ1-4; D not certain. Looked up from germline, CDR1 is SGHTS and CDR2 is YDEGEE. CDR3 length: 14 residues. The CDR3 bases are TGCGCCAGCAGCCAAGACCTACGGTCGGAAAAACTGTTTTTT. Translating gives CASSQDLRSEKLFF.

This chain joins TRBV18 and TRBJ1-1; 7 bases match TRBD1. The CDR3 sequence is 14 residues long. Per the germline V gene, CDR1 is KGHSH and CDR2 is LQKENI. V trimming: 1 base; J trimming: 6 bases; junction bases outside the gene matches: 5. The CDR3: CASSPQEQGSEAFF. Here the CDR3 DNA reads TGTGCCAGCTCACCACAGGAACAGGGGTCTGAAGCTTTCTTT.

V gene TRBV19 combines with J gene TRBJ1-4; no firm D call. This CDR3 spans 11 amino acids. Germline CDR1 and CDR2: LNHDA and SQIVND (reference sequence). V lost 4 bases to trimming and J lost 8 bases, with 5 bases between them. CDR3: CASSNIEKLFF. The DNA of the CDR3 is TGTGCCAGTAGTAATATAGAAAAACTGTTTTTT.

V and J are TRBV5-1 and TRBJ2-2; D remains ambiguous. Trimming took off 1 base at V and 4 bases at J, with 11 bases between the two ends. CDR3 length: 15 residues. Germline V gives CDR1 SGHRS, CDR2 YFSETQ. CDR3: CASSLMETVTGELFF. The CDR3 DNA reads as TGCGCCAGCAGCTTGATGGAGACCGTCACCGGGGAGCTGTTTTTT.

This sequence joins TRBV4-1 and TRBJ1-2; perhaps TRBD1 as D (6 bases). The CDR3 extends over 14 amino acids. Trimming pared 1 base from V and 4 bases from J, leaving 10 bases between. Per the germline V gene, CDR1 is MGHRA and CDR2 is YSYEKL. CDR3 loop: CASSQAGTTYGYTF. CDR3 nucleotides: TGCGCCAGCAGCCAAGCCGGGACAACCTATGGCTACACCTTC.

The rearrangement links TRBV4-3 to TRBJ2-7; 10 nucleotides match TRBD2. Trimming cost V 4 bases and J 6 bases; bases outside gene matches: 9. Per germline, CDR1 LGHNA and CDR2 YSLEER. The CDR3 is made up of 15 amino acids. The DNA for the CDR3 is TGCGCCAGCAGCCCCCACGGGACTAGCGTGGTCGAGCAGTACTTC. It is translated as CASSPHGTSVVEQYF.

J is TRBJ2-5 and V is TRBV7-6; 15 nucleotides match TRBD2. The germline CDR1 and CDR2 sequences are SGHVS and FNYEAQ. V was pared by 4 bases and J by 4 bases, with 7 bases of the junction left unmatched. This CDR3 spans 17 amino acids. CDR3 nucleotide sequence: TGTGCCAGCAGCTCCCGGACTAGCGGGGGGGCCGGAGAGACCCAGTACTTC. This gives the protein CASSSRTSGGAGETQYF.